This T cell receptor (beta chain) appears in the sequencing data of a study of T cells in localized non-small cell lung cancer. Clones were sequenced by immunoSEQ multiplex PCR, and TCRdb holds only the in-frame ones, with some missing. The sample consists of roughly 34,000 clones, just over 85% of them appearing once. The V gene's germline CDR1 is ENHRY and CDR2 SYGVKD. This CDR3 region has 14 residues. V was cut by 10 bases and J by 0 bases, with 15 bases left in between. The sample was peripheral blood, taken before any cancer treatment. The chain is built from TRBV10-3 and TRBJ1-1, with TRBD1 as a possible D gene (6 bases). This sequence was found in a male donor at least 60 years old with stage III lung adenocarcinoma. The CDR3 here is CATRNRDVNTEAFF. In nucleotides, the CDR3 is TGTGCCACCAGGAACAGGGACGTGAACACTGAAGCTTTCTTT.